The present TCR beta chain was sequenced within a study of cytomegalovirus exposure and HLA in healthy donors. Whole-study findings and limits: When analyzed later, a missense DCLRE1C variant was found to be linked to TCR beta V- and J-gene trimming. The likely explanation for a cluster of highly shared sequence variants was sequencing artifact. Analysis was performed later, and it showed HLA-associated TCR beta chains to be more clonally expanded than equally common others.

Concerning this clone: Its antigen is not known.

Per germline, CDR1 SGHNT and CDR2 YENEEA. V was pared by 1 base and J by 3 bases, with 3 bases of the junction left unmatched. This CDR3 contains 15 residues. A multiplex PCR was run with 60 Vbeta primers and 13 Jbeta primers. Assay: immunoSEQ multiplex PCR; the TCRdb copy retains only in-frame clones and omits some. The sample contains fewer than 150,000 clones, 82% of which appear only once. Sequencing was performed on PBMCs. The sequence was collected from a woman aged 18 to 35 in good health and CMV-seronegative. V and J are TRBV11-3 and TRBJ2-7, with 10 bases identical to TRBD2. Here the CDR3 reads CASSLGPSGGYEQYV. The DNA for the CDR3 is TGTGCCAGCAGCTTAGGTCCTAGCGGGGGCTACGAGCAGTACGTC.